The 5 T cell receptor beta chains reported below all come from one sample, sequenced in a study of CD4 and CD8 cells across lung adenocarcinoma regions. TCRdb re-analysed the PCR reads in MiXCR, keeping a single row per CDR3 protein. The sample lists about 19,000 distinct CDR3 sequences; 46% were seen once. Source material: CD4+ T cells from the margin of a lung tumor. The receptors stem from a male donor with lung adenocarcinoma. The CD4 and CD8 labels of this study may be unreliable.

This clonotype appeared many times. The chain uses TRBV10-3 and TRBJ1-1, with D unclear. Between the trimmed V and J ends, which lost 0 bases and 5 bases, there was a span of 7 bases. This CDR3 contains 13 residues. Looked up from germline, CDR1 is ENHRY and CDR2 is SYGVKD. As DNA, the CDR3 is TGTGCCATCAGTGAGTCGAGCAGAACTGAAGCTTTCTTT. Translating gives CAISESSRTEAFF.

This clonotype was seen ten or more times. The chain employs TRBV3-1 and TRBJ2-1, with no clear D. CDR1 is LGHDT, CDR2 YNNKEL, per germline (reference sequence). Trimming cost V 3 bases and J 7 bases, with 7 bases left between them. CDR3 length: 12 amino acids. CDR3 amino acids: CASSQSANEQFF. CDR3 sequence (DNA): TGTGCCAGCAGCCAGTCAGCAAATGAGCAGTTCTTC.

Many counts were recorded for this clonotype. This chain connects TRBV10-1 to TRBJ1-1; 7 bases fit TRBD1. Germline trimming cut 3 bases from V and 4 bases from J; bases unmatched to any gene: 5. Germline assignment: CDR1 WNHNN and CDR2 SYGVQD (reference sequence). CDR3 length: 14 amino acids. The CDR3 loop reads CASSERRDSTEAFF. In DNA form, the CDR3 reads TGCGCCAGCAGTGAAAGAAGGGACAGCACTGAAGCTTTCTTT.

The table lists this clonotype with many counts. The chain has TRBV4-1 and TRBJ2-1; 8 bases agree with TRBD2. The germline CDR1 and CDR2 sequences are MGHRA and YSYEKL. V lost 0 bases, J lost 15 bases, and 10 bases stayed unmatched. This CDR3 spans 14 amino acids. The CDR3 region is CASSQEMAGGLRFF. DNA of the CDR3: TGCGCCAGCAGCCAAGAGATGGCGGGAGGCCTACGGTTCTTC.

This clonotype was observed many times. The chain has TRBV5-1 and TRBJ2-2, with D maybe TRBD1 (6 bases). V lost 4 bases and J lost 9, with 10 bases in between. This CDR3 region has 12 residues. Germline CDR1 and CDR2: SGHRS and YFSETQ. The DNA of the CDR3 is TGCGCCAGCAGCGAGGACAGCTGGGAGCTGTTTTTT. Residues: CASSEDSWELFF.